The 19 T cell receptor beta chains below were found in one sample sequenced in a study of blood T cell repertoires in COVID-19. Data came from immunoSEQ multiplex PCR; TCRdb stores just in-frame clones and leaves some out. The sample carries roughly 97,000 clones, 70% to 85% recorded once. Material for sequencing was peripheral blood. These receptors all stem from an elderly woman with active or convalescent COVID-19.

The CDR3 here is CASSPARDSLNYGYTF. The CDR3 bases are TGTGCCAGCAGCCCAGCACGGGACAGTTTAAACTATGGCTACACCTTC. This chain connects TRBV5-5 to TRBJ1-2; TRBD1 matches 7 bases. The CDR3 is 16 amino acids. V was clipped by 4 bases and J by 2 bases; unmatched bases: 11. Germline V gives CDR1 SGHKS, CDR2 YYEKEE (reference sequence).

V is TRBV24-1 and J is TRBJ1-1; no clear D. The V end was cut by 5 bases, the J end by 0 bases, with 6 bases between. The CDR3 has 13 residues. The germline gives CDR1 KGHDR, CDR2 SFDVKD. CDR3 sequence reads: CATSGSMNTEAFF. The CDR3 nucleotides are TGTGCCACCAGTGGTAGCATGAACACTGAAGCTTTCTTT.

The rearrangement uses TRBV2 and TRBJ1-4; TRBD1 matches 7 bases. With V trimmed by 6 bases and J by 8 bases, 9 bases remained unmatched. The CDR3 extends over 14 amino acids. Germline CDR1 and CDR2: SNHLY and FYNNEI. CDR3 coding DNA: TGTGCCAGCAGCCCCTACCTGGACAGGGAAAAACTGTTTTTT. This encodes CASSPYLDREKLFF.

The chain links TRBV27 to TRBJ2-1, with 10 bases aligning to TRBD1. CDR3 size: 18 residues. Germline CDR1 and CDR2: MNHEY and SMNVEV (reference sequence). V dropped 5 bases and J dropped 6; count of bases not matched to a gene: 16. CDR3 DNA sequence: TGTGCCAGCAGTCATATCCTTTACGCCCGGGACAGGGGCAATGAGCAGTTCTTC. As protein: CASSHILYARDRGNEQFF.

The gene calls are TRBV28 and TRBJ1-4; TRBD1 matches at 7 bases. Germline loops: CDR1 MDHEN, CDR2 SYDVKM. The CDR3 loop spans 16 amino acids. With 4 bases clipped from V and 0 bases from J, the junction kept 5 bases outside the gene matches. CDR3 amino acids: CASSSHRGPTNEKLFF. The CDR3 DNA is TGTGCCAGCAGTTCGCACAGGGGCCCAACTAATGAAAAACTGTTTTTT. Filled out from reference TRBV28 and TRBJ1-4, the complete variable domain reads DVKVTQSSRYLVKRTGEKVFLECVQDMDHENMFWYRQDPGLGLRLIYFSYDVKMKEKGDIPEGYSVSREKKERFSLILESASTNQTSMYLCASSSHRGPTNEKLFFGSGTQLSVL.

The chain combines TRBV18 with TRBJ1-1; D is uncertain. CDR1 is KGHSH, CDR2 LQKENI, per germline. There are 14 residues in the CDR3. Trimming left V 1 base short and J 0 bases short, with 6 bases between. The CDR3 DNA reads TGTGCCAGCTCACCACTACTTATGAACACTGAAGCTTTCTTT. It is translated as CASSPLLMNTEAFF.

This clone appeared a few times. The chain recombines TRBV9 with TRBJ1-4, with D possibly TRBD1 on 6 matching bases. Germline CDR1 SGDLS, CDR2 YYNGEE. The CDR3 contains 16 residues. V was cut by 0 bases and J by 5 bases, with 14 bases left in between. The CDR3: CASSVGPQGWNEKLFF. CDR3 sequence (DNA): TGTGCCAGCAGCGTAGGCCCCCAGGGGTGGAATGAAAAACTGTTTTTT.

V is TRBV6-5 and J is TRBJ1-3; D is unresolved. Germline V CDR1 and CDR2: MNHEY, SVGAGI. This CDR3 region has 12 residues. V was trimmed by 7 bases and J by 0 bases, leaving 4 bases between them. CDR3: CASTNSGNTIYF. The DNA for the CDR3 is TGTGCCAGCACCAACTCTGGAAACACCATATATTTT.

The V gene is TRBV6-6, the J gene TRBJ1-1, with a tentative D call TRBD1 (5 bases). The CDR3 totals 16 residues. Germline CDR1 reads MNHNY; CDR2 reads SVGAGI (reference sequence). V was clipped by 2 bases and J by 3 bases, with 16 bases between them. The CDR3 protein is CASSYGWLDIHTEAFF. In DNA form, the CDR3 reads TGTGCCAGCAGTTACGGATGGCTGGACATCCACACTGAAGCTTTCTTT.

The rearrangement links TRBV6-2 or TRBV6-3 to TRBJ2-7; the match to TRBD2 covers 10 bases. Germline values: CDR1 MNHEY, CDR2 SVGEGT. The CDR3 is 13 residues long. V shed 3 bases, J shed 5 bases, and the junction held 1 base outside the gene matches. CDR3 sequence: CASSYSGRNEQYF. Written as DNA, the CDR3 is TGTGCCAGCAGTTATAGCGGGAGGAACGAGCAGTACTTC.

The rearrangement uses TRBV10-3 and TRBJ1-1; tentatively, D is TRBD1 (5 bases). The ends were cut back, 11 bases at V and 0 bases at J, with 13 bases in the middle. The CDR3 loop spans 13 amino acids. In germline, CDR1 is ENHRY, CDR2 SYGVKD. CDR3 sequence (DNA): TGTGCCGCTCTACAGGACCTGAACACTGAAGCTTTCTTT. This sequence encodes CAALQDLNTEAFF.

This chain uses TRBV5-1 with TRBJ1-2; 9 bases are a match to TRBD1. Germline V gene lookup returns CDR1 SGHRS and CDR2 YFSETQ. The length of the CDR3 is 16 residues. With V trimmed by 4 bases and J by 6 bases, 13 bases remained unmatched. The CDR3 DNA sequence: TGCGCCAGCAGCCGCAGTGGGGACAGGGTTAGCCATGGCTACACCTTC. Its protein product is CASSRSGDRVSHGYTF.

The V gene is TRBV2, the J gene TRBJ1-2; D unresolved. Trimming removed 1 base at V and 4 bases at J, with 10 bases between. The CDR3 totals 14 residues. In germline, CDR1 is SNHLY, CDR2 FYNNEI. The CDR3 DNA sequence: TGTGCCAGCAGTGAAGATCTGGAGAGCTATGGCTACACCTTC. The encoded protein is CASSEDLESYGYTF.

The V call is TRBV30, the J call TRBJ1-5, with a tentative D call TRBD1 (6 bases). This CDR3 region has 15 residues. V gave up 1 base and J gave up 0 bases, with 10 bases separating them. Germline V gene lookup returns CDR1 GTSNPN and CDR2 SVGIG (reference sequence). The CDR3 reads CAWSGTDHSNQPQHF. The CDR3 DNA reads TGTGCCTGGAGTGGGACAGATCATAGCAATCAGCCCCAGCATTTT.

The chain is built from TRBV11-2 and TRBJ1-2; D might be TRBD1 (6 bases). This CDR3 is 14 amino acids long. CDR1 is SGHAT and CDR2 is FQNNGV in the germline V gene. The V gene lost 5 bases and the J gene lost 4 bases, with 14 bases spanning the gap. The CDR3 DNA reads TGTGCCAGCAGCAACCCAGGGGCAGGCTATGGCTACACCTTC. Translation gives CASSNPGAGYGYTF.

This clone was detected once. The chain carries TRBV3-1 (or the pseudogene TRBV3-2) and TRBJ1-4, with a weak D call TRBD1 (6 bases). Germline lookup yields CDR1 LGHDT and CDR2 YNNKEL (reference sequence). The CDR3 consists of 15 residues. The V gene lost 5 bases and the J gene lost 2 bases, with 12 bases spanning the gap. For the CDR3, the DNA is TGTGCCAGCAGCGTCAGGGGAGGGACTAATGAAAAACTGTTTTTT. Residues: CASSVRGGTNEKLFF.

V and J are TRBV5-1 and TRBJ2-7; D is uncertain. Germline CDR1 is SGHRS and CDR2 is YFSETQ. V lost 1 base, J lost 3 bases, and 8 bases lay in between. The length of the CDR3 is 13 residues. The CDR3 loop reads CASSLSSYYEQYF. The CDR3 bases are TGCGCCAGCAGCTTGAGTAGTTACTACGAGCAGTACTTC. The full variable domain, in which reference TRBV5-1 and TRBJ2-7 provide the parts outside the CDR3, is KAGVTQTPRYLIKTRGQQVTLSCSPISGHRSVSWYQQTPGQGLQFLFEYFSETQRNKGNFPGRFSGRQFSNSRSEMNVSTLELGDSALYLCASSLSSYYEQYFGPGTRLTVT.

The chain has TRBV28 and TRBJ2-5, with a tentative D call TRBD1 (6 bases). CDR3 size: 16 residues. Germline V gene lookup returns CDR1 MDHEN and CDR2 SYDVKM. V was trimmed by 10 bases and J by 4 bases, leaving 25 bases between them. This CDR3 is CATSTPTGPIRETQYF. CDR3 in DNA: TGTGCCACATCAACCCCAACAGGGCCTATACGAGAGACCCAGTACTTC.

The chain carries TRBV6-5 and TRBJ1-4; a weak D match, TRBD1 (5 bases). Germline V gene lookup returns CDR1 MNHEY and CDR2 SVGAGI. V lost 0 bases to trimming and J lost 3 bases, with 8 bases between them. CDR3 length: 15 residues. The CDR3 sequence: CASSYSGVPNEKLFF. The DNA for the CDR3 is TGTGCCAGCAGTTACTCAGGGGTTCCTAATGAAAAACTGTTTTTT.